The 19 T cell receptor beta chains presented below share a single source sample, sequenced in a study of CD8+ T cells in alopecia areata. After isolation, RNA underwent reverse transcription to generate cDNA as the sequencing template. Method: immunoSEQ multiplex PCR; TCRdb's copy keeps in-frame clones and lacks some. The data show 170,000 or so clones, less than 70% seen once. Stated treatment: oral pan-JAK inhibitor, 5-10 mg twice daily. The sequencing here drew on CD8+ T cells sorted from blood, taken at week 24, from a patient treated with tofacitinib. All receptors come from a human donor with alopecia areata.

Only a few counts were recorded for this clone. The chain employs TRBV19 and TRBJ2-7; tentatively, D is TRBD1 (5 bases). The CDR3 contains 12 residues. Germline loops: CDR1 LNHDA, CDR2 SQIVND (reference sequence). Trimming stripped 9 bases from V and 2 bases from J, with 11 bases between. CDR3 in DNA: TGTGCCAGCAGCTTAGGGGCCTACGAGCAGTACTTC. Protein: CASSLGAYEQYF.

This clone was observed a handful of times. V gene TRBV4-3 combines with J gene TRBJ2-7; D remains ambiguous. Germline CDR1 and CDR2: LGHNA and YSLEER. V gave up 0 bases and J gave up 4 bases, with 7 bases separating them. This CDR3 has 13 residues. CDR3 in DNA: TGCGCCAGCAGCCAAGATTGGGGATACGAGCAGTACTTC. Its translation: CASSQDWGYEQYF.

This clone was found a few times. The V gene is TRBV12-5, the J gene TRBJ2-1, with 9 bases identical to TRBD2. Unmatched junction bases numbered 5, after V lost 0 bases and J lost 2 bases. CDR3 length: 17 residues. The germline V gene has CDR1 LGHNT and CDR2 FRNRAP. CDR3 in DNA: TGTGCTAGTGGTTTGGTAGTTAGCGGGGGTACCTACAATGAGCAGTTCTTC. Residues: CASGLVVSGGTYNEQFF.

V usage is TRBV5-1 and J usage is TRBJ2-4; D is unclear. Germline-derived CDR1 and CDR2 are SGHRS and YFSETQ. This CDR3 spans 16 amino acids. V was cut by 0 bases and J by 0 bases, with 10 bases left in between. This CDR3 reads CASSLGTGSAKNIQYF. The CDR3 region has the DNA TGCGCCAGCAGCTTGGGAACCGGGTCAGCCAAAAACATTCAGTACTTC.

The V call is TRBV19, the J call TRBJ1-5, with TRBD1 as a possible D gene (5 bases). The V gene's germline CDR1 is LNHDA and CDR2 SQIVND (reference sequence). Trimming removed 7 bases at V and 7 bases at J, with 11 bases between. The CDR3 loop spans 12 amino acids. Written as DNA, the CDR3 is TGTGCCAGTACCCAGGGAGGGCAGCCCCAGCATTTT. Amino acid sequence: CASTQGGQPQHF. Variable domain in full (rest from reference TRBV19 and TRBJ1-5): DGGITQSPKYLFRKEGQNVTLSCEQNLNHDAMYWYRQDPGQGLRLIYYSQIVNDFQKGDIAEGYSVSREKKESFPLTVTSAQKNPTAFYLCASTQGGQPQHFGDGTRLSIL.

This sequence joins TRBV7-2 and TRBJ2-5; TRBD2 matches at 9 bases. CDR1 SGHTA and CDR2 FQGNSA come from the germline V gene. There are 17 residues in the CDR3. Trimming removed 4 bases from V and 1 base from J; junction bases left unmatched: 10. DNA for the CDR3: TGTGCCAGCAGCTCCATTCCTGCGGGGGGGCCCCAAGAGACCCAGTACTTC. Its protein is CASSSIPAGGPQETQYF.

This clone was picked up a small number of times. This chain joins TRBV7-3 and TRBJ2-1, with 13 bases lining up with TRBD2. The CDR3 is 17 amino acids. CDR1 is SGHTA, CDR2 FQGTGA, per germline. J was trimmed by 2 bases and V by 5 bases; bases with no gene match: 6. The CDR3: CASSPGLAGVPYNEQFF. The CDR3, as DNA: TGTGCCAGCAGCCCAGGACTAGCGGGGGTCCCCTACAATGAGCAGTTCTTC.

The chain employs TRBV5-1 and TRBJ1-1, with no clear D. Germline V gives CDR1 SGHRS, CDR2 YFSETQ. Trimming took 3 bases from V and 1 from J, leaving 19 bases between them. The CDR3 covers 17 residues. The CDR3 sequence is CASSYPLLRRRNTEAFF. CDR3 nucleotide sequence: TGCGCCAGCAGCTATCCCCTCCTCCGGAGGCGGAACACTGAAGCTTTCTTT.

This clone showed up just a few times. The chain carries TRBV6-6 and TRBJ2-2, with 7 bases fitting TRBD2. From germline, CDR1 is MNHNY and CDR2 SVGAGI (reference sequence). This CDR3 spans 14 amino acids. V shed 6 bases, J shed 2 bases, and the junction held 3 bases outside the gene matches. CDR3 sequence (DNA): TGTGCCAGCAGCCCGACTAGCAACACCGGGGAGCTGTTTTTT. Protein: CASSPTSNTGELFF.

The genes are TRBV5-4 and TRBJ2-3, with a tentative D call TRBD1 (6 bases). Trimming took 6 bases from V and 2 from J, leaving 10 bases between them. Germline-derived CDR1 and CDR2 are SGHNT and YYREEE (reference sequence). The CDR3 length is 13 residues. In DNA, the CDR3 is TGTGCCAGCACCCACAGGGTCACAGATACGCAGTATTTT. Its protein is CASTHRVTDTQYF.

Regarding this clone: At one end, the junction sequence differs from germline, possibly due to a read error. CDR3 in amino acids: CASSLYRGQTEAFF. The DNA of the CDR3 is TGCGCCAGCAGCCTTTACAGGGGGCAGACTGAAGCTTTCTTT. V usage is TRBV5-6 and J usage is TRBJ1-1, with TRBD1 matching 9 bases. The CDR3 runs 14 residues. Germline loops: CDR1 SGHDT, CDR2 YYEEEE.

This chain joins TRBV15 and TRBJ2-1, with TRBD1 as a possible D gene (6 bases). Deletions cut 5 bases from V and 7 bases from J, with 12 bases between. The germline V gene has CDR1 LNHNV and CDR2 YYDKDF (reference sequence). The CDR3 runs 13 residues. CDR3 nucleotide sequence: TGTGCCACCAGCCCAGGGGCTCATAATGAGCAGTTCTTC. Translating it yields CATSPGAHNEQFF.

This clone was seen more than once but under ten times. The chain joins TRBV12-5 to TRBJ1-5; 7 positions match TRBD1. V shed 3 bases, J shed 7 bases, and the junction held 0 bases outside the gene matches. The germline gives CDR1 LGHNT, CDR2 FRNRAP. CDR3 length: 12 amino acids. The CDR3 is CASGLGGQPQHF. The CDR3 DNA reads TGTGCTAGTGGTTTAGGGGGCCAGCCCCAGCATTTT.

This rearrangement joins TRBV6-5 to TRBJ1-6, with D uncertain. Germline V lookup: CDR1 MNHEY, CDR2 SVGAGI. The CDR3 covers 15 residues. V lost 0 bases and J lost 7, with 10 bases in between. CDR3 residues: CASSYSTFENSPLHF. The CDR3, as DNA: TGTGCCAGCAGTTACTCGACTTTTGAGAATTCACCCCTCCACTTT.

V is TRBV10-3 and J is TRBJ2-1, with D maybe TRBD1 (5 bases). V was pared by 1 base and J by 5 bases, with 9 bases between. The germline CDR1 and CDR2 sequences are ENHRY and SYGVKD. The CDR3 sequence is 14 residues long. As DNA, the CDR3 is TGTGCCATCAGTGAGTACACAGGAGACAATGAGCAGTTCTTC. This translates into CAISEYTGDNEQFF.

The chain uses TRBV7-8 and TRBJ2-3; D is ambiguous. Trimming stripped 0 bases from V and 5 bases from J, with 12 bases between. Germline V gene lookup returns CDR1 SGHVS and CDR2 FQNEAQ. The CDR3 consists of 15 residues. CDR3: CASSLAWGDIDTQYF. The CDR3 DNA sequence: TGTGCCAGCAGCTTAGCGTGGGGTGACATAGATACGCAGTATTTT.

CDR3: CACCRDFSSTDTQYF. CDR3 DNA: TGTGCCTGCTGTAGGGATTTTTCTAGCACAGATACGCAGTATTTT. The J gene is TRBJ2-3, the V gene TRBV6-1; no clear D. The CDR3 length is 15 residues. V dropped 11 bases and J dropped 0 bases, with 18 bases sitting between them. The germline gives CDR1 MNHNS, CDR2 SASEGT.

V is TRBV30 and J is TRBJ2-1, with TRBD2 matching 12 bases. This CDR3 region has 16 residues. Germline lookup yields CDR1 GTSNPN and CDR2 SVGIG (reference sequence). V trimming: 3 bases; J trimming: 5 bases; junction bases outside the gene matches: 8. The CDR3, as DNA: TGTGCCTGGAGAGACATGGGACTAGCGGGTAACAATGAGCAGTTCTTC. Translation: CAWRDMGLAGNNEQFF. Using reference TRBV30 and TRBJ2-1 for the parts outside the CDR3, the full variable domain is SQTIHQWPATLVQPVGSPLSLECTVEGTSNPNLYWYRQAAGRGLQLLFYSVGIGQISSEVPQNLSASRPQDRQFILSSKKLLLSDSGFYLCAWRDMGLAGNNEQFFGPGTRLTVL.

The chain employs TRBV29-1 and TRBJ2-2, with 7 positions matching TRBD1. From germline, CDR1 is SQVTM and CDR2 ANQGSEA. V was clipped by 6 bases and J by 8 bases; unmatched bases: 6. The CDR3 is 12 amino acids. The CDR3 DNA is TGCAGCGTCCGGGACAGTCAAGGGGAGCTGTTTTTT. Its protein is CSVRDSQGELFF.